The 8 T cell receptor beta chains reported below all come from one sample, sequenced in a study of T cell clonotyping in hematopoietic cell transplantation. TCRdb keeps only in-frame clones here, not all; method: immunoSEQ multiplex PCR. The sample shows approximately 75,000 clones, approximately 94% of them seen only once. Sequenced: peripheral blood mononuclear cells. These receptor sequences come from a man over 45 in good health. Some clones in this sample may be carry-over from other donors' samples.

The chain is built from TRBV2 and TRBJ1-6, with 9 bases fitting TRBD1. This CDR3 region has 14 residues. The V segment lost 9 bases and the J segment 7 bases; nucleotides outside the gene matches: 7. Germline-derived CDR1 and CDR2 are SNHLY and FYNNEI. The CDR3 bases are TGTGCCAGTCACAGGGGGCAAGGGAATTCACCCCTCCACTTT. Translated, it gives CASHRGQGNSPLHF.

This rearrangement joins TRBV7-2 to TRBJ1-2; 9 bases fit TRBD1. CDR3 length: 15 amino acids. Per the germline V gene, CDR1 is SGHTA and CDR2 is FQGNSA. V was pared by 5 bases and J by 5 bases, with 9 bases of the junction left unmatched. The CDR3 DNA follows: TGTGCCAGCAGCAGACCCCCGGGACAGGGATATGGCTACACCTTC. Residues: CASSRPPGQGYGYTF.

The V gene is TRBV4-3, the J gene TRBJ2-1; D uncertain. The CDR3 has 15 amino acids. Germline V gene sequence: CDR1 LGHNA, CDR2 YSLEER. Trimming took off 3 bases at V and 0 bases at J, with 9 bases between the two ends. The CDR3 protein is CASSHLAVSYNEQFF. DNA of the CDR3: TGCGCCAGCAGCCATCTCGCGGTCTCCTACAATGAGCAGTTCTTC.

The genes are TRBV5-1 and TRBJ2-5; unclear D gene. The CDR3 covers 13 residues. Per the germline V gene, CDR1 is SGHRS and CDR2 is YFSETQ. The ends were cut back, 0 bases at V and 0 bases at J, with 3 bases in the middle. For the CDR3, the DNA is TGCGCCAGCAGCTTGGACTACCAAGAGACCCAGTACTTC. This gives the protein CASSLDYQETQYF.

This chain links TRBV19 with TRBJ2-3; the D is unclear. Trimming stripped 5 bases from V and 3 bases from J, with 3 bases between. Germline CDR1 is LNHDA and CDR2 is SQIVND (reference sequence). CDR3 length: 11 amino acids. The CDR3 spells CASSLTDTQYF. The CDR3 DNA reads as TGTGCCAGTAGTTTAACAGATACGCAGTATTTT.

The chain employs TRBV28 and TRBJ1-2; D gene unclear. The germline gives CDR1 MDHEN, CDR2 SYDVKM. The CDR3 length is 14 residues. V was clipped by 4 bases and J by 1 base, with 10 bases between them. The CDR3 protein is CASSSETLNYGYTF. CDR3 sequence (DNA): TGTGCCAGCAGTTCAGAAACCCTTAACTATGGCTACACCTTC.

The chain carries TRBV29-1 and TRBJ2-1, with 11 bases that match TRBD2. V trimming: 5 bases; J trimming: 4 bases; junction bases outside the gene matches: 4. The CDR3 contains 14 residues. Germline assignment: CDR1 SQVTM and CDR2 ANQGSEA. In DNA form, the CDR3 reads TGCAGCGTTATAGCGGGAGGGTGGTACAATGAGCAGTTCTTC. Amino acids: CSVIAGGWYNEQFF.

This clone was counted a single time. This chain uses TRBV21-1 with TRBJ1-2. TRBV21-1 represents a pseudogene. The CDR3 totals 15 residues. In DNA form, the CDR3 reads TGTGCCAGCAGCAAAGAGCAGAAAAAAAAAGATGGCTACACCTTC. It is translated as CASSKEQKKKDGYTF.